Shown below are 27 T cell receptor beta chains from a single sample sequenced in a study of T cell changes during pregnancy in multiple sclerosis. The data were produced by immunoSEQ multiplex PCR, yet TCRdb's version contains in-frame clones alone and is incomplete. The sample records around 64,000 clones, over 85% being singletons. The sequenced sample was CD8+ T cells from peripheral blood mononuclear cells, obtained in the third trimester of pregnancy. These receptors all stem from a female donor with multiple sclerosis, enrolled in a pregnancy study.

The chain has TRBV27 and TRBJ2-7, with TRBD2 matching over 9 bases. V gave up 0 bases and J gave up 2 bases; unmatched junction bases: 8. In germline, CDR1 is MNHEY, CDR2 SMNVEV (reference sequence). The CDR3 loop spans 17 amino acids. The chain's CDR3 is CASSLSGGRALPYEQYF. In nucleotides, the CDR3 is TGTGCCAGCAGTTTATCCGGCGGGAGGGCCCTCCCCTACGAGCAGTACTTC.

This chain joins TRBV29-1 and TRBJ2-7, with D tentatively TRBD2 (6 bases). CDR1 and CDR2 from the germline V gene are SQVTM and ANQGSEA. The CDR3 is 13 amino acids. V was cut by 4 bases and J by 1 base, with 11 bases left in between. The chain's CDR3 is CSVVTSISYEQYF. The CDR3, as DNA: TGCAGCGTTGTAACTAGCATTTCCTACGAGCAGTACTTC.

This chain links TRBV27 with TRBJ1-5, with 7 nucleotides matching TRBD1. The CDR3 consists of 15 residues. The trim removed 2 bases at V and 7 bases at J, leaving 8 bases unmatched. Germline V gene lookup returns CDR1 MNHEY and CDR2 SMNVEV (reference sequence). CDR3 DNA sequence: TGTGCCAGCAGTTTACTGGCAGGGGGTGGGCAGCCCCAGCATTTT. Its protein is CASSLLAGGGQPQHF.

The rearrangement uses TRBV5-1 and TRBJ2-2; D might be TRBD2 (5 bases). The CDR3 length is 14 residues. Germline loops: CDR1 SGHRS, CDR2 YFSETQ. Trimming stripped 2 bases from V and 6 bases from J, with 11 bases between. CDR3 amino acids: CASSFIAYPGELFF. Here the CDR3 DNA reads TGCGCCAGCAGCTTCATAGCGTATCCCGGGGAGCTGTTTTTT. The full variable domain, its missing parts supplied by reference TRBV5-1 and TRBJ2-2, is KAGVTQTPRYLIKTRGQQVTLSCSPISGHRSVSWYQQTPGQGLQFLFEYFSETQRNKGNFPGRFSGRQFSNSRSEMNVSTLELGDSALYLCASSFIAYPGELFFGEGSRLTVL.

The chain couples TRBV6-4 to TRBJ2-1, with TRBD2 matching 10 bases. The CDR3 is 15 amino acids. Germline CDR1 MRHNA, CDR2 SNTAGT. V gave up 3 bases and J gave up 8 bases; unmatched junction bases: 7. The CDR3 DNA is TGTGCCAGCAGTGAAGGGTTAGCGGGAGGCCATGAGCAGTTCTTC. This codes for CASSEGLAGGHEQFF.

The chain combines TRBV15 with TRBJ2-1; unclear D gene. The germline V gene has CDR1 LNHNV and CDR2 YYDKDF (reference sequence). The V gene lost 5 bases and the J gene lost 8 bases, with 19 bases spanning the gap. The CDR3 length is 15 residues. The CDR3, as DNA: TGTGCCACCAGCCCACAGCCCCGGCCTAACGATGAGCAGTTCTTC. It translates to CATSPQPRPNDEQFF.

This clone was counted between two and nine times. The chain combines TRBV7-6 with TRBJ2-7, with 7 bases lining up with TRBD2. V lost 5 bases and J lost 0; bases outside the gene matches: 4. Germline V gene lookup returns CDR1 SGHVS and CDR2 FNYEAQ. CDR3 length: 14 amino acids. CDR3 sequence reads: CASSQAGNSYEQYF. The CDR3 DNA reads TGTGCCAGCAGCCAAGCGGGAAACTCCTACGAGCAGTACTTC.

V gene TRBV19 combines with J gene TRBJ2-3; no definite D call. Germline-derived CDR1 and CDR2 are LNHDA and SQIVND (reference sequence). Between the trimmed V and J ends, which lost 2 bases and 1 base, there was a span of 4 bases. The CDR3 contains 13 residues. This chain's CDR3 is CASSILGTDTQYF. The CDR3 bases are TGTGCCAGTAGTATACTAGGCACAGATACGCAGTATTTT.

The rearrangement joins TRBV27 to TRBJ2-2; 7 bases align to TRBD1. In germline, CDR1 is MNHEY, CDR2 SMNVEV (reference sequence). This CDR3 has 19 amino acids. Trimming removed 5 bases from V and 4 bases from J; junction bases left unmatched: 19. The CDR3 nucleotides read TGTGCCAGCAGTCCCCTGGGGGCAACGCGACAGGGCCGCACCGGGGAGCTGTTTTTT. Amino acids: CASSPLGATRQGRTGELFF.

The J gene is TRBJ1-5, the V gene TRBV27; D ambiguous. The CDR3 totals 18 residues. The ends were cut back, 1 base at V and 0 bases at J, with 16 bases in the middle. Germline values: CDR1 MNHEY, CDR2 SMNVEV (reference sequence). CDR3 coding DNA: TGTGCCAGCAGTTTATATGGGTCGCAGACTGATAGCAATCAGCCCCAGCATTTT. Protein sequence: CASSLYGSQTDSNQPQHF.

The genes are TRBV30 and TRBJ2-2; 10 bases line up with TRBD2. V shed 7 bases and J 3 bases; nucleotides not matched to a gene: 2. Germline V gene data show CDR1 as GTSNPN and CDR2 as SVGIG (reference sequence). The CDR3 has 13 amino acids. The CDR3 DNA reads as TGTGCCTCAACTAGCGGGGACACCGGGGAGCTGTTTTTT. Translated: CASTSGDTGELFF.

The chain couples TRBV7-9 to TRBJ2-1; no firm D call. V shed 0 bases and J shed 9 bases, with 9 bases lying between them. Germline values: CDR1 SEHNR, CDR2 FQNEAQ (reference sequence). The CDR3 is made up of 13 amino acids. In nucleotides, the CDR3 is TGTGCCAGCAGCTTAGCGCTGACGGGTGAGCAGTTCTTC. Translated, it gives CASSLALTGEQFF.

The V gene is TRBV7-9, the J gene TRBJ1-2; D remains unclear. Germline V lookup: CDR1 SEHNR, CDR2 FQNEAQ (reference sequence). The V end was cut by 10 bases, the J end by 8 bases, with 17 bases between. The CDR3 is 12 residues long. The CDR3 reads CATFIPGLGYTF. CDR3 DNA: TGTGCCACCTTCATTCCGGGTTTGGGCTACACCTTC.

This chain links TRBV7-9 with TRBJ1-1; TRBD1 is a possible D gene (6 bases). Germline V gene lookup returns CDR1 SEHNR and CDR2 FQNEAQ (reference sequence). V shed 6 bases and J shed 2 bases, with 22 bases lying between them. The CDR3 runs 17 residues. This chain's CDR3 is CASRPNVDRSSNTEAFF. DNA of the CDR3: TGTGCCAGCAGACCTAACGTCGACAGGAGCTCTAACACTGAAGCTTTCTTT.

The rearrangement joins TRBV19 to TRBJ2-7; TRBD2 matches 15 bases. In germline, CDR1 is LNHDA, CDR2 SQIVND (reference sequence). V gave up 6 bases and J gave up 4 bases; unmatched junction bases: 1. The CDR3 has 14 amino acids. The CDR3 loop reads CASSGLAGGYEQYF. The CDR3 DNA reads as TGTGCCAGTAGCGGACTAGCGGGGGGGTACGAGCAGTACTTC.

In its sample, this clone was seen once. The chain is built from TRBV7-6 and TRBJ2-1; 7 bases agree with TRBD2. J was trimmed by 1 base and V by 3 bases; bases with no gene match: 0. The germline CDR1 and CDR2 sequences are SGHVS and FNYEAQ. The CDR3 has 14 amino acids. The CDR3 DNA reads as TGTGCCAGCAGCTTGGGGGGGTCCTACAATGAGCAGTTCTTC. It codes for CASSLGGSYNEQFF.

V gene TRBV25-1 combines with J gene TRBJ2-1, with D perhaps TRBD2 (5 bases). This CDR3 is built from 14 residues. Germline V gene data show CDR1 as MGHDK and CDR2 as SYGVNS. V was clipped by 2 bases and J by 10 bases, with 15 bases between them. The CDR3, as DNA: TGTGCCAGCAGTGAAGAGGGTGGAGGAATCGAGCAGTTCTTC. It translates to CASSEEGGGIEQFF.

V gene TRBV9 combines with J gene TRBJ2-2; 9 nucleotides line up with TRBD2. With V trimmed by 4 bases and J by 5 bases, 9 bases remained unmatched. This CDR3 has 16 residues. Germline assignment: CDR1 SGDLS and CDR2 YYNGEE. For the CDR3, the DNA is TGTGCCAGCAGCCCCGGTAGCGGGAGCGTGACCGGGGAGCTGTTTTTT. This codes for CASSPGSGSVTGELFF. Drawing the rest from reference TRBV9 and TRBJ2-2, the complete variable domain is DSGVTQTPKHLITATGQRVTLRCSPRSGDLSVYWYQQSLDQGLQFLIQYYNGEERAKGNILERFSAQQFPDLHSELNLSSLELGDSALYFCASSPGSGSVTGELFFGEGSRLTVL.

V and J are TRBV5-4 and TRBJ1-1; possibly TRBD1 for D (6 bases). V lost 4 bases and J 3 bases, leaving 13 bases between the germline ends. Germline V lookup: CDR1 SGHNT, CDR2 YYREEE (reference sequence). The length of the CDR3 is 14 residues. CDR3 amino acids: CASSQLGGDTEAFF. In nucleotides, the CDR3 is TGTGCCAGCAGCCAACTAGGGGGGGACACTGAAGCTTTCTTT.

The V call is TRBV2, the J call TRBJ2-7; weak D call: TRBD1 (5 bases). Germline values: CDR1 SNHLY, CDR2 FYNNEI. The CDR3 consists of 19 residues. V was trimmed by 3 bases and J by 3 bases, leaving 27 bases between them. The CDR3: CASSDLTARSGPRFYEQYF. In nucleotides, the CDR3 is TGTGCCAGCAGTGATTTGACAGCCCGGTCGGGTCCTAGGTTCTACGAGCAGTACTTC.

The chain has TRBV30 and TRBJ2-1; possibly TRBD1 for D (6 bases). The length of the CDR3 is 13 residues. Germline-derived CDR1 and CDR2 are GTSNPN and SVGIG (reference sequence). The V gene lost 5 bases and the J gene lost 5 bases, with 13 bases spanning the gap. Here the CDR3 DNA reads TGTGCCTGGGATGCCTGGGACAACAATGAGCAGTTCTTC. This sequence encodes CAWDAWDNNEQFF.

The rearrangement uses TRBV4-1 and TRBJ1-1; D is undetermined. The CDR3 runs to 14 residues. The ends were cut back, 1 base at V and 3 bases at J, with 9 bases in the middle. Germline loops: CDR1 MGHRA, CDR2 YSYEKL. The CDR3 reads CASSQVAGYTEAFF. The CDR3 coding sequence is TGCGCCAGCAGCCAAGTGGCGGGCTACACTGAAGCTTTCTTT.

The chain recombines TRBV5-4 with TRBJ1-2; 10 bases fit TRBD1. Trimming took 2 bases from V and 4 from J; bases not matched to a gene: 8. The CDR3 runs to 16 residues. The germline V gene encodes CDR1 SGHNT and CDR2 YYREEE (reference sequence). Here the CDR3 DNA reads TGTGCCAGCAGCTTAGACAGGGGGCACCCTGGCTATGGCTACACCTTC. Protein sequence: CASSLDRGHPGYGYTF.

V usage is TRBV9 and J usage is TRBJ2-2, with D unclear. The CDR3 has 15 residues. Between the trimmed V and J ends, which lost 1 base and 0 bases, there was a span of 7 bases. The germline CDR1 and CDR2 sequences are SGDLS and YYNGEE. The CDR3 here is CASSVSAPNTGELFF. CDR3 nucleotides: TGTGCCAGCAGCGTAAGCGCCCCGAACACCGGGGAGCTGTTTTTT.

This chain uses TRBV6-5 with TRBJ2-3, with a tentative D call TRBD1 (5 bases). The germline gives CDR1 MNHEY, CDR2 SVGAGI. V lost 3 bases and J lost 1, with 8 bases in between. This CDR3 comprises 14 residues. DNA of the CDR3: TGTGCCAGCAGTTATGCCAGGGGCACAGATACGCAGTATTTT. Amino acids: CASSYARGTDTQYF.

The chain employs TRBV27 and TRBJ2-7; a possible D gene is TRBD2 (6 bases). V lost 11 bases, J lost 7 bases, and 18 bases lay in between. Per the germline V gene, CDR1 is MNHEY and CDR2 is SMNVEV (reference sequence). The CDR3 spans 12 residues. DNA for the CDR3: TGTGCCTCGGCCGGCGGGAAGAGAGAGCAGTACTTC. Protein product: CASAGGKREQYF.

J is TRBJ2-7 and V is TRBV7-9, with a possible D match to TRBD2 (6 bases). This CDR3 has 15 amino acids. From germline, CDR1 is SEHNR and CDR2 FQNEAQ (reference sequence). V lost 1 base, J lost 5 bases, and 15 bases lay in between. The CDR3 region has the DNA TGTGCCAGCAGCTTAGGAGTCGGCGGGAATGACGAGCAGTACTTC. Its translation: CASSLGVGGNDEQYF.